This T cell receptor beta chain stems from a study of regulatory T cells in long-lasting Graves disease. Study-level results: Persistent Graves' patients showed less TCR diversity than newly diagnosed ones.

This clonotype was seen repeatedly, ten times or more. Its antigen remains unidentified. HTBI primers from iRepertoire and Arm-PCR of CDR3 regions yielded the TCR beta libraries. Using its own MiXCR run on the multiplex PCR reads, TCRdb lists one record per CDR3 protein. The sample lists 400,000 to 450,000 distinct CDR3 sequences; about 20% were seen once. Trimming took 10 bases from V and 6 from J; bases not matched to a gene: 8. Germline V gene lookup returns CDR1 MDHEN and CDR2 SYDVKM. The CDR3 extends over 12 amino acids. Time point of the sample: persistent/refractory GD, antithyroid drugs over 5 years with positive TRAb. PBMC RNA was the source of the TCR library.

The V and J genes are TRBV28 and TRBJ2-7, with TRBD1 identical over 8 bases. The sequence was obtained from a female donor with Graves disease. Sample: peripheral blood mononuclear cells (PBMCs), taken when the disease was refractory, from a patient treated with antithyroid drugs. This CDR3 reads CAMGTGFSEQYF. The CDR3 DNA is TGTGCCATGGGGACAGGTTTTAGCGAGCAGTACTTC.